What follows are 19 T cell receptor beta chains derived from one specimen sequenced in a study of blood T cell repertoires in COVID-19. TCRdb's table, derived via immunoSEQ multiplex PCR, lists solely in-frame clones and lacks some. This sample yields 250,000 to 300,000 clones, of which roughly nine tenths are seen a single time; less than 4% belongs to the top ten. The specimen was peripheral blood. Receptors originate from a man younger than 35 with active or convalescent COVID-19.

The rearrangement uses TRBV27 and TRBJ2-1, with D perhaps matching TRBD2 (6 bases). Germline V gene lookup returns CDR1 MNHEY and CDR2 SMNVEV (reference sequence). V lost 2 bases and J 6 bases, leaving 11 bases between the germline ends. The CDR3 covers 14 residues. The CDR3 sequence: CASSLGGSGNEQFF. CDR3 nucleotide sequence: TGTGCCAGCAGTTTAGGGGGGTCCGGCAATGAGCAGTTCTTC.

The rearrangement joins TRBV7-2 to TRBJ2-2; 8 nucleotides match TRBD2. CDR1 SGHTA and CDR2 FQGNSA come from the germline V gene. The CDR3 consists of 14 residues. V shed 4 bases and J 6 bases; nucleotides not matched to a gene: 4. The CDR3 nucleotides read TGTGCCAGCAGCTCAGCGGGAGTGGCCGGGGAGCTGTTTTTT. Translated, it gives CASSSAGVAGELFF.

V gene TRBV19 combines with J gene TRBJ2-2; 8 nucleotides match TRBD1. With V trimmed by 8 bases and J by 1 base, 9 bases remained unmatched. The CDR3 spans 16 residues. CDR1 and CDR2 from the germline V gene are LNHDA and SQIVND (reference sequence). In nucleotides, the CDR3 is TGTGCCAGTTCCTCACCGGGACAGGTGAACACCGGGGAGCTGTTTTTT. It codes for CASSSPGQVNTGELFF.

This sequence joins TRBV5-1 and TRBJ2-1; 11 nucleotides line up with TRBD1. Per germline, CDR1 SGHRS and CDR2 YFSETQ. The V gene end was trimmed by 3 bases and the J gene end by 8 bases; junction bases not matched to a gene: 7. The CDR3 covers 15 residues. DNA of the CDR3: TGCGCCAGCAGCTACGGACAGGGGGCCGGGTATGAGCAGTTCTTC. It codes for CASSYGQGAGYEQFF.

The genes are TRBV5-6 and TRBJ2-4; D is possibly TRBD2 (6 bases). This CDR3 has 15 residues. Germline CDR1 reads SGHDT; CDR2 reads YYEEEE. The V gene lost 4 bases and the J gene lost 0 bases, with 11 bases spanning the gap. Here the CDR3 reads CASSLSGLAKNIQYF. In nucleotides, the CDR3 is TGTGCCAGCAGCCTTAGCGGTCTAGCCAAAAACATTCAGTACTTC.

This clone has more than one count but fewer than ten. Other DNA sequences from this sample encode an identical CDR3 as well. J is TRBJ2-1 and V is TRBV4-3; D not resolved. Trimming removed 1 base at V and 0 bases at J, with 4 bases between. Germline loops: CDR1 LGHNA, CDR2 YSLEER. The CDR3 contains 14 residues. The CDR3 sequence is CASSQGSSYNEQFF. The CDR3 coding sequence is TGCGCCAGCAGCCAAGGGAGCTCCTACAATGAGCAGTTCTTC.

The V call is TRBV7-2, the J call TRBJ2-7; 8 positions agree with TRBD2. There are 14 residues in the CDR3. CDR1 SGHTA and CDR2 FQGNSA come from the germline V gene. Losses at the gene ends were 3 bases for V and 5 bases for J; bases not matched to a gene: 6. The DNA for the CDR3 is TGTGCCAGCAGCTTTGAGCGGGAGTCCCACGAGCAGTACTTC. Protein: CASSFERESHEQYF.

The V gene is TRBV2, the J gene TRBJ1-5; no clear D gene. The CDR3 has 14 amino acids. CDR1 and CDR2 from the germline V gene are SNHLY and FYNNEI. Trimming cost V 4 bases and J 4 bases, with 11 bases left between them. In DNA form, the CDR3 reads TGTGCCAGCAGTGTGCGGCCGGAAAATCAGCCCCAGCATTTT. It specifies CASSVRPENQPQHF.

This sequence joins TRBV11-3 and TRBJ2-3; TRBD2 matches 12 bases. Germline V gene data show CDR1 as SGHNT and CDR2 as YENEEA. V dropped 2 bases and J dropped 4; count of bases not matched to a gene: 10. The CDR3 sequence is 18 residues long. The CDR3, as DNA: TGTGCCAGCAGCTTATCCCCTTGGGCTAGCGGGAGGGCAGATACGCAGTATTTT. Encoded protein: CASSLSPWASGRADTQYF.

The chain employs TRBV3-1 (or the pseudogene TRBV3-2) and TRBJ2-5, with D perhaps matching TRBD1 (5 bases). The CDR3 has 16 residues. Germline V gene data show CDR1 as LGHDT and CDR2 as YNNKEL (reference sequence). V was trimmed by 1 base and J by 0 bases, leaving 12 bases between them. The CDR3 DNA is TGTGCCAGCAGCCAAGGGACCAGACAGTACCAAGAGACCCAGTACTTC. Its translation: CASSQGTRQYQETQYF.

The chain uses TRBV19 and TRBJ2-4, with D perhaps TRBD1 (6 bases). The CDR3 has 13 residues. Between the trimmed V and J ends, which lost 5 bases and 9 bases, there was a span of 14 bases. CDR1 LNHDA and CDR2 SQIVND come from the germline V gene (reference sequence). CDR3 sequence: CASSQGQKGIQYF. CDR3 sequence (DNA): TGTGCCAGTAGTCAGGGACAAAAAGGCATTCAGTACTTC.

The chain carries TRBV6-5 and TRBJ2-1, with D tentatively TRBD1 (6 bases). The CDR3 length is 14 residues. The germline V gene encodes CDR1 MNHEY and CDR2 SVGAGI. With 0 bases removed from V and 8 bases from J, the gap between germline ends came to 11 bases. CDR3 sequence (DNA): TGTGCCAGCAGTTACTCTGGGGGCGTGGATGAGCAGTTCTTC. Encoded protein: CASSYSGGVDEQFF.

This clone was picked up one time. The J gene is TRBJ1-5, the V gene TRBV11-2, with 7 bases fitting TRBD1. The CDR3 has 15 residues. CDR1 and CDR2 (germline): SGHAT, FQNNGV. V gave up 3 bases and J gave up 2 bases; unmatched junction bases: 4. CDR3 bases: TGTGCCAGCAGCTTCAACAGGGGTGGCAATCAGCCCCAGCATTTT. This sequence encodes CASSFNRGGNQPQHF.

The rearrangement links TRBV10-3 to TRBJ2-3; 11 bases line up with TRBD2. The V gene's germline CDR1 is ENHRY and CDR2 SYGVKD. With V trimmed by 6 bases and J by 4 bases, 9 bases remained unmatched. This CDR3 has 16 amino acids. The CDR3 loop is CAIRGTSGAAADTQYF. CDR3 sequence (DNA): TGTGCCATCAGGGGGACTAGCGGCGCCGCGGCAGATACGCAGTATTTT.

The chain carries TRBV6-5 and TRBJ2-1, with D maybe TRBD2 (5 bases). This CDR3 spans 14 amino acids. Germline V lookup: CDR1 MNHEY, CDR2 SVGAGI. The V end was cut by 0 bases, the J end by 4 bases, with 7 bases between. CDR3 coding DNA: TGTGCCAGCAGTTACTCGCGCGGGTACAATGAGCAGTTCTTC. Translating gives CASSYSRGYNEQFF.

This CDR3 reads CAWSVGGSGFYGYTF. DNA for the CDR3: TGTGCCTGGAGTGTGGGGGGGTCCGGATTCTATGGCTACACCTTC. The chain is built from TRBV30 and TRBJ1-2, with D possibly TRBD1 on 5 matching bases. In germline, CDR1 is GTSNPN, CDR2 SVGIG (reference sequence). Trimming removed 0 bases from V and 4 bases from J, with 15 bases in between. This CDR3 region has 15 residues.

The chain combines TRBV5-1 with TRBJ2-2; unclear D gene. This CDR3 is 13 amino acids long. Germline-derived CDR1 and CDR2 are SGHRS and YFSETQ. Trimming took off 5 bases at V and 4 bases at J, with 9 bases between the two ends. The CDR3 DNA follows: TGCGCCAGCAGACCGACGGGCACCGGGGAGCTGTTTTTT. Protein product: CASRPTGTGELFF.

This clone has a handful of counts. The rearrangement links TRBV2 to TRBJ2-7; D might be TRBD1 (5 bases). This CDR3 spans 13 amino acids. Germline V gene sequence: CDR1 SNHLY, CDR2 FYNNEI. V was pared by 4 bases and J by 4 bases, with 11 bases between. As DNA, the CDR3 is TGTGCCAGCAGTGTCAGGGTGAGGTACGAGCAGTACTTC. Amino acids: CASSVRVRYEQYF.

V usage is TRBV11-2 and J usage is TRBJ1-5, with D possibly TRBD1 on 5 matching bases. V was shortened by 3 bases and J by 0 bases, with 12 bases between the two germline ends. CDR1 and CDR2 (germline): SGHAT, FQNNGV. The CDR3 has 16 residues. CDR3 in amino acids: CASSLSGNYSNQPQHF. The CDR3 coding sequence is TGTGCCAGCAGCTTGTCAGGGAACTATAGCAATCAGCCCCAGCATTTT.